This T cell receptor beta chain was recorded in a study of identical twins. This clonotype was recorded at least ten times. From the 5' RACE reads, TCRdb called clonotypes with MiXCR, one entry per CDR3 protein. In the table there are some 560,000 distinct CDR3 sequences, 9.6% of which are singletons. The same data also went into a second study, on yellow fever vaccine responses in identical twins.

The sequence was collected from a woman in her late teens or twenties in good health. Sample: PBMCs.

CDR3 residues: CASSLGGLTDTQYF. In DNA, the CDR3 is TGTGCCAGCAGTCTCGGGGGGCTCACAGATACGCAGTATTTT. The rearrangement links TRBV7-9 to TRBJ2-3; D might be TRBD2 (7 bases). Between the trimmed V and J ends, which lost 6 bases and 2 bases, there was a span of 12 bases. CDR1 and CDR2 (germline): SEHNR, FQNEAQ (reference sequence). CDR3 length: 14 amino acids.